This T cell receptor beta chain was captured in a study of early T cells in non-severe SARS-CoV-2 infection. Study summary: The input, bulk RNA from unsorted whole blood, was sequenced, and chains were unpaired. Points from the study as a whole: VDJdb matching skewed toward anti-spike CD8 responses, missing private and CD4 specificities.

In its sample, this clonotype was seen many times. Its antigen is as yet unknown. Germline CDR1 is SGHVS and CDR2 is FQNEAQ. This CDR3 is 11 amino acids long. Trimming took off 6 bases at V and 7 bases at J, with 10 bases between the two ends. In the library, individual cDNA molecules carried attached unique molecular identifiers. Each CDR3 protein gets one entry after TCRdb re-called the 5' RACE reads with MiXCR. The sample has tens of thousands of distinct CDR3 sequences; more than 5% are singletons. The receptor was derived from an adult who was a healthcare worker with PCR-confirmed SARS-CoV-2 infection or an uninfected control (not recorded which). The J gene is TRBJ2-7, the V gene TRBV7-8, with D uncertain. Sequenced sample: whole blood. CDR3 DNA: TGTGCCAGCAGTTATGGAGTGGAGCAGTACTTC. Residues: CASSYGVEQYF.